These T cell receptor beta chains were read from a single sample in a study of metastatic and nonmetastatic thyroid tumors. TCRdb re-called the PCR reads with MiXCR. The data show 25,000 to 35,000 clones, almost 30% seen once. The material sequenced was blood. The origin of the receptors is a female donor with papillary thyroid cancer or a benign thyroid nodule (not recorded which). Some clones in this sample may be carry-over from other donors' samples. Each CDR3 is given with its conserved first and last residue. D genes are given only for firm matches. Rows give clone size only sometimes, using once, few, many, or a class for an expanded clone.

CDR3aa	CDR3nt	j_gene	abundance	v_gene	d_gene	len
CATRRRAASDSPLHF	TGTGCCACGAGGAGAAGGGCTGCAAGTGATTCACCCCTCCACTTT	TRBJ1-6	few	TRBV6-1	.	15
CSARFRLAGGPNTGELFF	TGCAGTGCTAGATTTAGGCTAGCGGGAGGTCCGAACACCGGGGAGCTGTTTTTT	TRBJ2-2	.	TRBV20-1	TRBD2	18
CASSLTGEKAYTF	TGTGCCAGCAGCCTCACAGGGGAAAAAGCCTACACCTTC	TRBJ1-2	.	TRBV6-1	TRBD1	13
CASSYPTGQGYEQYF	TGTGCCAGCAGTTACCCTACGGGACAAGGCTACGAGCAGTACTTC	TRBJ2-7	few	TRBV6-6	.	15
CASSLEQGIQETQYF	TGCGCCAGCAGCTTGGAACAGGGGATACAAGAGACCCAGTACTTC	TRBJ2-5	once	TRBV5-1	TRBD1	15
CASSLELAGSYEQYF	TGTGCCAGCAGCTTAGAATTAGCGGGATCCTACGAGCAGTACTTC	TRBJ2-7	many	TRBV7-6	TRBD2	15
CATSETPGRANTGELFF	TGTGCCACCAGTGAAACCCCTGGCAGAGCGAACACCGGGGAGCTGTTTTTT	TRBJ2-2	.	TRBV24-1	.	17
CATSRQGQETQYF	TGTGCCACCAGCAGACAGGGACAAGAGACCCAGTACTTC	TRBJ2-5	.	TRBV15	.	13
CASSPEGGRAYYEQYF	TGTGCCAGCAGCCCCGAAGGGGGGCGGGCTTACTACGAGCAGTACTTC	TRBJ2-7	.	TRBV11-1	.	16
CATSVVRGGDQETQYF	TGTGCCACCAGTGTGGTTCGTGGCGGAGACCAAGAGACCCAGTACTTC	TRBJ2-5	few	TRBV24-1	.	16
CASSPWDTYGYTF	TGTGCCAGCAGCCCCTGGGACACCTATGGCTACACCTTC	TRBJ1-2	.	TRBV11-2	.	13
CASSPTGWGGETSTDTQYF	TGTGCCAGCAGCCCCACCGGTTGGGGGGGAGAAACTAGCACAGATACGCAGTATTTT	TRBJ2-3	few	TRBV13	TRBD2	19
CSARGTGLANYGYTF	TGCAGTGCTAGAGGGACAGGGCTTGCTAACTATGGCTACACCTTC	TRBJ1-2	many	TRBV20-1	TRBD1	15
CASSWTSSNTGELFF	TGTGCCAGCAGTTGGACTAGCTCGAACACCGGGGAGCTGTTTTTT	TRBJ2-2	few	TRBV2	TRBD2	15
CASSYEAGGPGTDTQYF	TGTGCCAGCAGTTACGAAGCGGGAGGGCCTGGCACAGATACGCAGTATTTT	TRBJ2-3	.	TRBV6-2/TRBV6-3	TRBD2	17
CASSLNLRGTQYF	TGTGCCAGCAGCTTAAATTTGAGGGGTACGCAGTATTTT	TRBJ2-3	.	TRBV11-3	.	13
CASNTDLAHTGELFF	TGTGCCAGCAACACCGATTTAGCCCACACCGGGGAGCTGTTTTTT	TRBJ2-2	few	TRBV28	.	15
CSANGLAGDDEQYF	TGCAGTGCTAACGGACTAGCGGGAGATGACGAGCAGTACTTC	TRBJ2-7	.	TRBV20-1	TRBD2	14
CAMGGSEELFF	TGTGCCATGGGGGGTTCCGAGGAGCTGTTTTTT	TRBJ2-2	few	TRBV10-3	.	11
CASSLGSGVGEQFF	TGTGCCAGCAGCTTGGGGTCAGGGGTTGGTGAGCAGTTCTTC	TRBJ2-1	.	TRBV7-6	.	14
CASSFGTLNTEAFF	TGTGCCAGCAGCTTCGGGACACTGAACACTGAAGCTTTCTTT	TRBJ1-1	.	TRBV7-8	.	14
CASSIGTGLNNSPLHF	TGTGCCAGTAGTATCGGGACAGGCCTTAATAATTCACCCCTCCACTTT	TRBJ1-6	.	TRBV19	TRBD1	16
CASSLQGTGGVSGQPQHF	TGTGCCAGCAGCTTGCAGGGGACAGGGGGCGTCTCGGGTCAGCCCCAGCATTTT	TRBJ1-5	many	TRBV5-6	TRBD1	18
CATSDSGRTGELFF	TGTGCCACCAGTGATTCAGGGAGGACCGGGGAGCTGTTTTTT	TRBJ2-2	medium-sized	TRBV24-1	.	14
CAWSWVQDGEAFF	TGTGCCTGGAGTTGGGTACAGGATGGTGAAGCTTTCTTT	TRBJ1-1	many	TRBV30	.	13
CASRAGGRYEQYF	TGTGCCAGCCGGGCAGGGGGCAGGTACGAGCAGTACTTC	TRBJ2-7	.	TRBV6-1	TRBD1	13
CASSLSDVSSYEQYF	TGTGCCAGCAGCTTATCCGACGTAAGCTCCTACGAGCAGTACTTC	TRBJ2-7	.	TRBV7-2	.	15
CASSFGLNTEAFF	TGTGCCAGCAGCTTTGGATTGAACACTGAAGCTTTCTTT	TRBJ1-1	many	TRBV7-9	.	13
CASSPIIRGLAGKSYEQYF	TGTGCCAGCAGTCCAATTATTAGGGGACTAGCGGGAAAGAGCTACGAGCAGTACTTC	TRBJ2-7	.	TRBV25-1	TRBD2	19
CASSSPNLSYNEQFF	TGTGCCAGCAGTTCCCCTAACTTATCCTACAATGAGCAGTTCTTC	TRBJ2-1	few	TRBV6-2/TRBV6-3	.	15
CATLGPSGERDTDTQYF	TGTGCCACCTTGGGTCCAAGCGGGGAAAGGGACACAGATACGCAGTATTTT	TRBJ2-3	.	TRBV28	TRBD2	17